Each of the 27 T cell receptor beta chains below was sequenced from the same sample in a study of cytomegalovirus exposure and HLA in healthy donors. PCR employed 60 Vbeta and 13 Jbeta primers. Sequencing used immunoSEQ multiplex PCR; TCRdb keeps in-frame clones, though not all of them. The sample carries hundreds of thousands of clones, over 60% recorded once. The sequencing input was PBMCs. Every receptor here comes from a man aged 18 to 29 in good health and CMV-seronegative.

The chain employs TRBV6-1 and TRBJ1-4; D may be TRBD1 (5 bases). With 4 bases removed from V and 7 bases from J, the gap between germline ends came to 13 bases. In germline, CDR1 is MNHNS, CDR2 SASEGT. The CDR3 is made up of 14 amino acids. CDR3 in amino acids: CASSGRDPGEKLFF. The CDR3 DNA sequence: TGTGCCAGCAGTGGCAGGGATCCCGGTGAAAAACTGTTTTTT.

This rearrangement joins TRBV2 to TRBJ1-2; D may be TRBD1 (5 bases). V lost 3 bases to trimming and J lost 3 bases, with 17 bases between them. The CDR3 spans 16 residues. Germline V CDR1 and CDR2: SNHLY, FYNNEI. This chain's CDR3 is CASSEGRGRADYGYTF. CDR3 DNA: TGTGCCAGCAGTGAGGGGCGGGGGAGGGCGGACTATGGCTACACCTTC. The full variable domain, rest sourced from reference TRBV2 and TRBJ1-2, is EPEVTQTPSHQVTQMGQEVILRCVPISNHLYFYWYRQILGQKVEFLVSFYNNEISEKSEIFDDQFSVERPDGSNFTLKIRSTKLEDSAMYFCASSEGRGRADYGYTFGSGTRLTVV.

This clone occurred once. V gene TRBV5-1 combines with J gene TRBJ2-7; possible D gene TRBD2, 6 bases. V dropped 3 bases and J dropped 0 bases, with 16 bases sitting between them. CDR3 length: 16 amino acids. Germline loops: CDR1 SGHRS, CDR2 YFSETQ. This CDR3 is CASSSTAGRTSYEQYF. The CDR3 coding sequence is TGCGCCAGCAGCTCCACGGCGGGACGGACCTCCTACGAGCAGTACTTC.

V is TRBV19 and J is TRBJ1-5; D might be TRBD1 (6 bases). Germline V gives CDR1 LNHDA, CDR2 SQIVND (reference sequence). The germline V and J ends were trimmed by 7 bases and 7 bases, with 17 bases remaining between them. There are 14 residues in the CDR3. The CDR3 DNA follows: TGTGCCAGTACCCAGGACAGCGCAGGGCAGCCCCAGCATTTT. It translates to CASTQDSAGQPQHF.

DNA of the CDR3: TGTGCCAGCAGCCAAGTACGGGGCACTGAAGCTTTCTTT. This codes for CASSQVRGTEAFF. The chain links TRBV11-2 to TRBJ1-1; no clear D. The V and J ends lost 5 bases and 4 bases respectively, with 11 bases between them. Germline loops: CDR1 SGHAT, CDR2 FQNNGV. The length of the CDR3 is 13 residues. Combining the CDR3 with reference TRBV11-2 and TRBJ1-1 gives the whole variable domain EAGVAQSPRYKIIEKRQSVAFWCNPISGHATLYWYQQILGQGPKLLIQFQNNGVVDDSQLPKDRFSAERLKGVDSTLKIQPAKLEDSAVYLCASSQVRGTEAFFGQGTRLTVV.

The chain uses TRBV30 and TRBJ2-7; D gene unclear. Germline V gene sequence: CDR1 GTSNPN, CDR2 SVGIG (reference sequence). Trimming took 1 base from V and 6 from J, leaving 7 bases between them. The CDR3 length is 11 residues. DNA for the CDR3: TGTGCCTGGAGTGCCCGCGCCGAGCAGTACTTC. This gives the protein CAWSARAEQYF.

The chain carries TRBV2 and TRBJ1-2; TRBD1 agrees at 7 bases. V lost 4 bases, J lost 5 bases, and 4 bases stayed unmatched. Germline values: CDR1 SNHLY, CDR2 FYNNEI. The CDR3 length is 13 residues. CDR3 coding DNA: TGTGCCAGCAGTGGGGACAGACCTTATGGCTACACCTTC. Translating gives CASSGDRPYGYTF.

The V gene is TRBV10-3, the J gene TRBJ2-5; TRBD2 agrees at 7 bases. V was clipped by 6 bases and J by 5 bases; unmatched bases: 12. Per the germline V gene, CDR1 is ENHRY and CDR2 is SYGVKD. This CDR3 spans 15 amino acids. The CDR3 is CAISSWEGSGETQYF. The CDR3 coding sequence is TGTGCCATCAGCAGCTGGGAGGGTTCGGGGGAGACCCAGTACTTC.

This clone has only one observation. The V call is TRBV19, the J call TRBJ1-1; 12 bases match TRBD1. V shed 5 bases, J shed 7 bases, and the junction held 11 bases outside the gene matches. Germline V gene data show CDR1 as LNHDA and CDR2 as SQIVND (reference sequence). CDR3 size: 16 residues. CDR3: CASSSLPGQGAVEAFF. The CDR3 nucleotides read TGTGCCAGTAGTTCTTTACCGGGACAGGGGGCGGTTGAAGCTTTCTTT.

J is TRBJ2-5 and V is TRBV5-1; 16 bases fit TRBD2. The CDR3 contains 16 residues. Trimming at V came to 6 bases and at J to 1 base, leaving 3 bases not matched to a gene. Germline values: CDR1 SGHRS, CDR2 YFSETQ. CDR3 DNA: TGCGCCAGCAAAGGGACTAGCGGGAGGGGCCAAGAGACCCAGTACTTC. Translated, it gives CASKGTSGRGQETQYF. Full variable domain (rest looked up from reference TRBV5-1 and TRBJ2-5): KAGVTQTPRYLIKTRGQQVTLSCSPISGHRSVSWYQQTPGQGLQFLFEYFSETQRNKGNFPGRFSGRQFSNSRSEMNVSTLELGDSALYLCASKGTSGRGQETQYFGPGTRLLVL.

This chain joins TRBV7-6 and TRBJ2-1, with 8 bases fitting TRBD2. CDR3 length equals 16 residues. J was trimmed by 2 bases and V by 5 bases; bases with no gene match: 8. The germline gives CDR1 SGHVS, CDR2 FNYEAQ. CDR3 residues: CASSKVAGSPYNEQFF. In nucleotides, the CDR3 is TGTGCCAGCAGCAAAGTAGCGGGATCTCCCTACAATGAGCAGTTCTTC.

The chain is built from TRBV29-1 and TRBJ2-3; 7 bases agree with TRBD2. The CDR3 is made up of 16 amino acids. V trimming: 1 base; J trimming: 4 bases; junction bases outside the gene matches: 11. Germline CDR1 reads SQVTM; CDR2 reads ANQGSEA. CDR3 loop: CSVEGAGGSGADTQYF. The CDR3 nucleotides read TGCAGCGTTGAAGGGGCGGGCGGGAGTGGTGCAGATACGCAGTATTTT.

The gene calls are TRBV5-1 and TRBJ2-3; no definite D call. There are 16 residues in the CDR3. CDR1 is SGHRS and CDR2 is YFSETQ in the germline V gene. V was cut by 0 bases and J by 0 bases, with 11 bases left in between. CDR3 sequence (DNA): TGCGCCAGCAGCTTGGAAGCGCGACCTAGCACAGATACGCAGTATTTT. Translating gives CASSLEARPSTDTQYF.

CDR3 DNA: TGTGCCAGCAGCGACGCCGGGACTAGCGAACGAAATACGCAGTATTTT. As protein: CASSDAGTSERNTQYF. The chain links TRBV5-6 to TRBJ2-3, with 10 bases lining up with TRBD2. Losses at the gene ends were 4 bases for V and 7 bases for J; bases not matched to a gene: 12. Germline CDR1 reads SGHDT; CDR2 reads YYEEEE. The length of the CDR3 is 16 residues. The full variable domain, completed using reference TRBV5-6 and TRBJ2-3, is DAGVTQSPTHLIKTRGQQVTLRCSPKSGHDTVSWYQQALGQGPQFIFQYYEEEERQRGNFPDRFSGHQFPNYSSELNVNALLLGDSALYLCASSDAGTSERNTQYFGPGTRLTVL.

V and J are TRBV7-6 and TRBJ2-1; D is perhaps TRBD2 (5 bases). This CDR3 contains 16 residues. Between the trimmed V and J ends, which lost 1 base and 1 base, there was a span of 11 bases. Germline CDR1 and CDR2: SGHVS and FNYEAQ. The CDR3 DNA reads TGTGCCAGCAGCTTAGAGAGGGTGAGTTCCTACAATGAGCAGTTCTTC. Its protein is CASSLERVSSYNEQFF.

The chain joins TRBV14 to TRBJ2-3; D uncertain. CDR3 length equals 12 residues. Trimming stripped 5 bases from V and 7 bases from J, with 10 bases between. The V gene's germline CDR1 is SGHDN and CDR2 FVKESK. The chain's CDR3 is CASSEILHTQYF. The CDR3 coding sequence is TGTGCCAGCAGCGAAATACTGCATACGCAGTATTTT. Looking up the rest from reference TRBV14 and TRBJ2-3 gives the full variable domain: EAGVTQFPSHSVIEKGQTVTLRCDPISGHDNLYWYRRVMGKEIKFLLHFVKESKQDESGMPNNRFLAERTGGTYSTLKVQPAELEDSGVYFCASSEILHTQYFGPGTRLTVL.

This sequence joins TRBV6-5 and TRBJ2-5, with 9 bases lining up with TRBD2. CDR3 length: 15 residues. Germline values: CDR1 MNHEY, CDR2 SVGAGI. The V segment lost 6 bases and the J segment 5 bases; nucleotides outside the gene matches: 10. In nucleotides, the CDR3 is TGTGCCAGCAGACCTACGGCGGGAGGGGCGGAGACCCAGTACTTC. It encodes CASRPTAGGAETQYF.

This clone turned up a few times. The chain is built from TRBV6-1 and TRBJ1-2; 11 bases match TRBD1. V dropped 7 bases and J dropped 4; count of bases not matched to a gene: 8. The CDR3 length is 15 residues. The V gene's germline CDR1 is MNHNS and CDR2 SASEGT. CDR3 amino acids: CASISGQGGGYGYTF. CDR3 in DNA: TGTGCCAGCATTTCGGGACAGGGGGGAGGCTATGGCTACACCTTC.

The V call is TRBV5-4, the J call TRBJ1-2; D perhaps matches TRBD1 (6 bases). Germline lookup yields CDR1 SGHNT and CDR2 YYREEE (reference sequence). The V end was cut by 4 bases, the J end by 3 bases, with 16 bases between. The CDR3 has 15 residues. Here the CDR3 DNA reads TGTGCCAGCAGCCCCAAGGGAGGGGGGGACTATGGCTACACCTTC. As protein: CASSPKGGGDYGYTF.

This chain joins TRBV19 and TRBJ2-4, with TRBD1 identical over 7 bases. V lost 6 bases to trimming and J lost 0 bases; unmatched junction nucleotides: 2. CDR1 LNHDA and CDR2 SQIVND come from the germline V gene (reference sequence). CDR3 length equals 14 residues. The CDR3 here is CASRDRLAKNIQYF. The CDR3 bases are TGTGCCAGTAGGGACAGGTTAGCCAAAAACATTCAGTACTTC.

This clone was found a few times. The chain recombines TRBV12-5 with TRBJ2-7; D unclear. Germline V CDR1 and CDR2: LGHNT, FRNRAP. The CDR3 has 12 residues. Deletions cut 7 bases from V and 2 bases from J, with 9 bases between. This CDR3 reads CASALSAYEQYF. CDR3 sequence (DNA): TGTGCTAGTGCTCTTTCGGCCTACGAGCAGTACTTC. The full variable domain, its missing parts supplied by reference TRBV12-5 and TRBJ2-7, is DARVTQTPRHKVTEMGQEVTMRCQPILGHNTVFWYRQTMMQGLELLAYFRNRAPLDDSGMPKDRFSAEMPDATLATLKIQPSEPRDSAVYFCASALSAYEQYFGPGTRLTVT.

The rearrangement uses TRBV21-1 and TRBJ1-1; the D call in the table, TRBD1, was not verified against the DNA. TRBV21-1 is a known pseudogene. This CDR3 comprises 14 residues. The CDR3 sequence is CASDRGGADTEAFF. CDR3 nucleotides: TGTGCCAGCGACAGGGGGGGCGCCGACACTGAAGCTTTCTTT.

This clone was seen just once. This chain joins TRBV28 and TRBJ1-2, with D hard to call. Germline CDR1 is MDHEN and CDR2 is SYDVKM. CDR3 length: 17 residues. V lost 1 base and J lost 0, with 15 bases in between. CDR3 sequence reads: CASSLSSQALPNYGYTF. The CDR3 bases are TGTGCCAGCAGTTTATCCAGCCAGGCCCTTCCTAACTATGGCTACACCTTC.

This chain connects TRBV11-2 to TRBJ2-7; D is perhaps TRBD2 (5 bases). The V gene's germline CDR1 is SGHAT and CDR2 FQNNGV. Trimming left V 6 bases short and J 6 bases short, with 15 bases between. This CDR3 has 13 residues. CDR3 residues: CASSLIEGAEQYF. The CDR3 DNA is TGTGCCAGCAGTTTAATCGAGGGCGCCGAGCAGTACTTC.

This clone has a handful of counts. The chain couples TRBV25-1 to TRBJ2-2, with 9 nucleotides matching TRBD1. The V gene's germline CDR1 is MGHDK and CDR2 SYGVNS. Trimming at V came to 4 bases and at J to 4 bases, leaving 10 bases not matched to a gene. This CDR3 region has 17 residues. CDR3 bases: TGTGCCAGCAGTGCAGTGGAGGGACAGGGCGGCACCGGGGAGCTGTTTTTT. Translating it yields CASSAVEGQGGTGELFF.

This clone was seen more than once but under ten times. This chain connects TRBV1 to TRBJ2-7; the tabulated D call, TRBD2, remains unverified against the DNA. TRBV1 is a pseudogene. This CDR3 has 15 amino acids. The DNA of the CDR3 is TGCACCAGCAATACTAAAGCGGGAGGAGGGTACGAGCAGTACTTC. This encodes CTSNTKAGGGYEQYF.

V and J are TRBV6-5 and TRBJ1-5; 8 bases align to TRBD1. The junction had 7 bases not matched to a gene; V was cut back by 6 bases and J by 3 bases. Germline V gives CDR1 MNHEY, CDR2 SVGAGI. The CDR3 spans 15 residues. Written as DNA, the CDR3 is TGTGCCAGCAGCCGCAGACAGGGGTCCAATCAGCCCCAGCATTTT. It encodes CASSRRQGSNQPQHF.